This T cell receptor beta chain was captured by sequencing in a study of T cell responses to AZD1222 COVID-19 vaccine. Findings of the study overall: The donor group comprised mostly white British people and more females; the analysis possibly underestimated clonal diversity. No day 14 peak samples; only post-peak repertoires were characterized.

Some clones are missing from TCRdb's copy, which holds only in-frame ones; the method was immunoSEQ multiplex PCR. The table lists approximately 150,000 clones, approximately 91% of them singletons. Losses at the gene ends were 2 bases for V and 1 base for J; bases not matched to a gene: 3. This CDR3 spans 15 amino acids. CDR1 is KGHSH, CDR2 LQKENI, per germline. In regard to this clone: Its antigen is still unknown.

The receptor was derived from an adult who received the AZD1222 COVID-19 vaccine. Source: peripheral blood, taken 28 days after the second AZD1222 dose. J is TRBJ2-5 and V is TRBV18, with 8 bases aligning to TRBD1. This chain's CDR3 is CASSPTTGVQETQYF. In DNA, the CDR3 is TGTGCCAGCTCACCAACGACAGGGGTCCAAGAGACCCAGTACTTC.